This T cell receptor beta chain was observed in a study of PD-1 blockade in mismatch repair-deficient tumors. Study-level points and caveats: After pembrolizumab, tumor-resident clones rose rapidly, then generally contracted before radiologic responses.

Concerning this clone itself: Its antigen is not identified.

The data were produced by immunoSEQ multiplex PCR, yet TCRdb's version contains in-frame clones alone and is incomplete. The sample holds 45,000 to 55,000 clones, approximately 81% seen once. CDR3 size: 15 residues. Trimming removed 0 bases from V and 5 bases from J; junction bases left unmatched: 3. Germline V gene lookup returns CDR1 MGHRA and CDR2 YSYEKL. The receptor's source is an adult with mismatch repair-deficient cancer. The chain employs TRBV4-1 and TRBJ1-5; 8 bases agree with TRBD1. The sample consisted of peripheral blood, taken roughly 21 weeks after starting pembrolizumab. CDR3 DNA sequence: TGCGCCAGCAGCCAAGATGGACAGGGCTATCAGCCCCAGCATTTT. This codes for CASSQDGQGYQPQHF.